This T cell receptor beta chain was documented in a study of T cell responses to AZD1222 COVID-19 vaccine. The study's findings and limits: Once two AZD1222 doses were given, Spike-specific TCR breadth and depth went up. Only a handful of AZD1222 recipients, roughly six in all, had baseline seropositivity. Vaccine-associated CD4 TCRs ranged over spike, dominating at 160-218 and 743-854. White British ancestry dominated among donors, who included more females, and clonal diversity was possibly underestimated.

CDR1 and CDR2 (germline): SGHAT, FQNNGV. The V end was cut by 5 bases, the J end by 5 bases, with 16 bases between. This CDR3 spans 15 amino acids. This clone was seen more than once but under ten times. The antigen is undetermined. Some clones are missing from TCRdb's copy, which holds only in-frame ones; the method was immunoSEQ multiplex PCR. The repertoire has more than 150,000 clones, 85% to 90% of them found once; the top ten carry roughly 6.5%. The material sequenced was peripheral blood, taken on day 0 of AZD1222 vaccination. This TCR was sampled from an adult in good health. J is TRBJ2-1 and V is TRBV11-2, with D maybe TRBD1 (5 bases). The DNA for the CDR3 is TGTGCCAGCAGCCCCTTCCTTCAGGGAAACAATGAGCAGTTCTTC. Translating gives CASSPFLQGNNEQFF.